The rows below give T cell receptor beta chains drawn from one sample of a study of blood T cell repertoires in COVID-19. Produced via immunoSEQ multiplex PCR; TCRdb's table is partial and in-frame only. This repertoire shows 200,000 to 250,000 clones, around 86% found once; its top ten account for over 3%. What was sequenced was PBMCs or T cells enriched from blood (not recorded which). All receptors derive from a middle-aged woman with acute COVID-19. Each CDR3 is given with its conserved first and last residue. Fields, in order: J gene, clone size, V gene, D gene, CDR3 protein, CDR3 DNA. The D gene is left open where the match is weak. Size is stated for part of the rows, as once, few or many counts, or as a class when the clone is expanded.

J gene: TRBJ2-3
clone size: .
V gene: TRBV14
D gene: .
CDR3 protein: CASSQDLRGGTDTQYF
CDR3 DNA: TGTGCCAGCAGCCAAGACCTGCGGGGTGGCACAGATACGCAGTATTTT

J gene: TRBJ2-5
clone size: .
V gene: TRBV18
D gene: .
CDR3 protein: CASSFSGPEGETQYF
CDR3 DNA: TGTGCCAGCTCATTCTCGGGTCCGGAGGGGGAGACCCAGTACTTC

J gene: TRBJ2-7
clone size: .
V gene: TRBV7-2
D gene: TRBD1
CDR3 protein: CASSLQGAKAYEQYF
CDR3 DNA: TGTGCCAGCAGCTTACAGGGGGCAAAAGCCTACGAGCAGTACTTC

J gene: TRBJ2-1
clone size: .
V gene: TRBV7-2
D gene: .
CDR3 protein: CASSLRLSGEQFF
CDR3 DNA: TGTGCCAGCAGCTTGCGCCTCTCGGGGGAGCAGTTCTTC

J gene: TRBJ2-5
clone size: once
V gene: TRBV5-1
D gene: .
CDR3 protein: CATSSSGSETQYF
CDR3 DNA: TGCGCCACCAGTTCCTCAGGGTCAGAGACCCAGTACTTC

J gene: TRBJ2-5
clone size: once
V gene: TRBV11-1
D gene: TRBD2
CDR3 protein: CASSFLADPAGATQYF
CDR3 DNA: TGTGCCAGCAGCTTTTTGGCAGACCCGGCGGGAGCGACCCAGTACTTC

J gene: TRBJ1-1
clone size: .
V gene: TRBV5-1
D gene: .
CDR3 protein: CASSLSRRRDTEAFF
CDR3 DNA: TGCGCCAGCAGCCTATCAAGACGACGGGACACTGAAGCTTTCTTT

J gene: TRBJ1-2
clone size: .
V gene: TRBV3-1/TRBV3-2
D gene: .
CDR3 protein: CASSPVGGTNYGYTF
CDR3 DNA: TGTGCCAGCAGCCCGGTGGGCGGGACTAACTATGGCTACACCTTC

J gene: TRBJ1-1
clone size: .
V gene: TRBV2
D gene: .
CDR3 protein: CASTENGRDTEAFF
CDR3 DNA: TGTGCCAGCACTGAAAATGGGCGCGACACTGAAGCTTTCTTT

J gene: TRBJ1-1
clone size: .
V gene: TRBV2
D gene: .
CDR3 protein: CASSEALRGSEAFF
CDR3 DNA: TGTGCCAGCAGTGAAGCGCTTCGGGGTTCTGAAGCTTTCTTT

J gene: TRBJ2-1
clone size: .
V gene: TRBV5-1
D gene: .
CDR3 protein: CASSLTVSGEQFF
CDR3 DNA: TGCGCCAGCAGCTTGACTGTTAGCGGTGAGCAGTTCTTC

J gene: TRBJ1-1
clone size: .
V gene: TRBV19
D gene: .
CDR3 protein: CASSPRGSHEAFF
CDR3 DNA: TGTGCCAGTAGTCCAAGGGGGTCCCATGAAGCTTTCTTT

J gene: TRBJ2-7
clone size: .
V gene: TRBV2
D gene: .
CDR3 protein: CASTPGVDYEQYF
CDR3 DNA: TGTGCCAGCACTCCAGGGGTCGACTACGAGCAGTACTTC

J gene: TRBJ1-5
clone size: .
V gene: TRBV27
D gene: .
CDR3 protein: CASSLSGVQPQHF
CDR3 DNA: TGTGCCAGCAGTTTAAGCGGGGTTCAGCCCCAGCATTTT

J gene: TRBJ1-2
clone size: .
V gene: TRBV5-5
D gene: TRBD1
CDR3 protein: CASSLHRDRGSMSYGYTF
CDR3 DNA: TGTGCCAGCAGCTTACACCGGGACAGGGGAAGCATGAGCTATGGCTACACCTTC

J gene: TRBJ1-1
clone size: many
V gene: TRBV5-6
D gene: TRBD1
CDR3 protein: CASSLSQGARVNTEAFF
CDR3 DNA: TGTGCCAGCAGCTTGTCGCAGGGGGCTAGGGTGAACACTGAAGCTTTCTTT

J gene: TRBJ1-1
clone size: .
V gene: TRBV30
D gene: .
CDR3 protein: CAWKKGSWNTEAFF
CDR3 DNA: TGTGCCTGGAAGAAGGGGTCCTGGAACACTGAAGCTTTCTTT

J gene: TRBJ1-5
clone size: .
V gene: TRBV27
D gene: TRBD1
CDR3 protein: CASGDNRGHQPQHF
CDR3 DNA: TGTGCCAGCGGAGATAACAGGGGGCATCAGCCCCAGCATTTT

J gene: TRBJ1-2
clone size: .
V gene: TRBV24-1
D gene: .
CDR3 protein: CATSDFPGREGYTF
CDR3 DNA: TGTGCCACCAGTGATTTTCCGGGACGGGAGGGCTACACCTTC

J gene: TRBJ2-2
clone size: .
V gene: TRBV24-1
D gene: .
CDR3 protein: CATSGYSNTGELFF
CDR3 DNA: TGTGCCACCAGTGGGTACAGCAACACCGGGGAGCTGTTTTTT

J gene: TRBJ2-3
clone size: .
V gene: TRBV5-5
D gene: TRBD1
CDR3 protein: CASSIQGTGLRDTQYF
CDR3 DNA: TGTGCCAGCAGTATCCAGGGGACAGGGTTAAGGGATACGCAGTATTTT

J gene: TRBJ1-1
clone size: few
V gene: TRBV10-2
D gene: TRBD1
CDR3 protein: CASSEGQGEAFF
CDR3 DNA: TGCGCCAGCAGTGAGGGACAGGGTGAAGCTTTCTTT

J gene: TRBJ1-1
clone size: .
V gene: TRBV11-2
D gene: .
CDR3 protein: CASSLDLLRGTEAFF
CDR3 DNA: TGTGCCAGCAGCTTAGATCTACTAAGGGGAACTGAAGCTTTCTTT

J gene: TRBJ1-3
clone size: .
V gene: TRBV5-4
D gene: TRBD1
CDR3 protein: CASSSRGKGNTIYF
CDR3 DNA: TGTGCCAGCAGCTCCAGGGGGAAGGGAAACACCATATATTTT

J gene: TRBJ1-5
clone size: .
V gene: TRBV30
D gene: .
CDR3 protein: CAWSVKHGPLLGPQHF
CDR3 DNA: TGTGCCTGGAGTGTAAAGCATGGGCCGCTCTTAGGGCCCCAGCATTTT

J gene: TRBJ1-2
clone size: .
V gene: TRBV13
D gene: TRBD1
CDR3 protein: CASSSGTGFGYTF
CDR3 DNA: TGTGCCAGCAGCTCCGGGACAGGGTTTGGCTACACCTTC